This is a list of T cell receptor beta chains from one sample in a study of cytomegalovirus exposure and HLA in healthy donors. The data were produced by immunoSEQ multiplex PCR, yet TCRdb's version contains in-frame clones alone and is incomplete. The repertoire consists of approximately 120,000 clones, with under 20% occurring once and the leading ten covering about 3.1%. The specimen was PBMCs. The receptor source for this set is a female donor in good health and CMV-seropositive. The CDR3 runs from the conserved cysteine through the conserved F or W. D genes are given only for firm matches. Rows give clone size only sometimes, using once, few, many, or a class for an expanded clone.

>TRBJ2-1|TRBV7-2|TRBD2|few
CASSPILAGGYNEQFF
TGTGCCAGCAGCCCCATCTTAGCGGGAGGGTACAATGAGCAGTTCTTC
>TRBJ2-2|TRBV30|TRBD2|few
CAWTGLAGGPNTGELFF
TGTGCCTGGACTGGACTAGCGGGAGGCCCGAACACCGGGGAGCTGTTTTTT
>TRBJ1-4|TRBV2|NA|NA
CASSTPRGGRDEKLFF
TGTGCCAGCAGCACCCCGCGGGGAGGGAGGGATGAAAAACTGTTTTTT
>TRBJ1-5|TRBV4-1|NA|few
CASSFDRGGNQPQHF
TGCGCCAGCAGCTTCGATAGGGGAGGGAATCAGCCCCAGCATTTT
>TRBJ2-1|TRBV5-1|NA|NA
CASSLIDGRNNEQFF
TGCGCCAGCAGCTTGATCGATGGGAGGAACAATGAGCAGTTCTTC
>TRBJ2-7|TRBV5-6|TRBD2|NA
CASSSGLAGAYEQYF
TGTGCCAGCAGCTCCGGACTAGCGGGAGCCTACGAGCAGTACTTC
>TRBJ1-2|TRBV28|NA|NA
CASSLRGRGDYGYTF
TGTGCCAGCAGTTTACGAGGCAGGGGAGACTATGGCTACACCTTC
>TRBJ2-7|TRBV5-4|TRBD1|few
CASSRKWDSVSSYEQYF
TGTGCCAGCAGCCGGAAATGGGACAGCGTTAGTTCCTACGAGCAGTACTTC
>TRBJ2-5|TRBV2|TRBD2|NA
CARRGGSQETQYF
TGTGCCAGGCGGGGGGGCTCTCAAGAGACCCAGTACTTC
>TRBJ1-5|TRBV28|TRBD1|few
CASSPGQGNQPQHF
TGTGCCAGCAGTCCCGGACAGGGCAATCAGCCCCAGCATTTT
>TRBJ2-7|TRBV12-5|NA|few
CASARLESHYEQYF
TGTGCTAGTGCGCGACTAGAAAGTCACTACGAGCAGTACTTC
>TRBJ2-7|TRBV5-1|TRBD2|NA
CASSLVGTSGFTGAYEQYF
TGCGCCAGCAGCTTGGTCGGGACTAGCGGGTTCACGGGGGCCTACGAGCAGTACTTC
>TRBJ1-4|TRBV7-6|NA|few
CASGNGGGSDEKLFF
TGTGCCTCGGGGAATGGGGGGGGGTCGGATGAAAAACTGTTTTTT
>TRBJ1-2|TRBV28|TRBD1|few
CASSLNKPGQGFHGYTF
TGTGCCAGCAGTTTAAACAAACCGGGACAGGGATTTCATGGCTACACCTTC
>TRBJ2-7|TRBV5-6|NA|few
CASSRGDSTYEQYF
TGTGCCAGCAGCCGCGGGGACAGTACCTACGAGCAGTACTTC
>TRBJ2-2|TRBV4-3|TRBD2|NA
CASSQDKTSADTGELFF
TGCGCCAGCAGCCAAGATAAGACTAGCGCCGACACCGGGGAGCTGTTTTTT
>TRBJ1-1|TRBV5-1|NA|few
CASSAPRFGTEAFF
TGCGCCAGCAGCGCCCCTCGGTTCGGCACTGAAGCTTTCTTT
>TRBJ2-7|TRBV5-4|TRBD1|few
CASSTGTGGDEQYF
TGTGCCAGCAGCACCGGGACAGGGGGCGACGAGCAGTACTTC
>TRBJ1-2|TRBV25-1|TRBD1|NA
CASSGGTGLYGYTF
TGTGCCAGCAGTGGGGGGACAGGCCTCTATGGCTACACCTTC
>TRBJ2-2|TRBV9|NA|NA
CASSPRVVAGAGELFF
TGTGCCAGCAGCCCTCGGGTAGTGGCAGGGGCCGGGGAGCTGTTTTTT
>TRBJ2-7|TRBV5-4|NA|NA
CASSPSKNIPYEQYF
TGTGCCAGCAGCCCCTCTAAGAATATTCCCTACGAGCAGTACTTC
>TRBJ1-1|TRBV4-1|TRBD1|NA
CASSRVDRGDTEAFF
TGCGCCAGCAGCCGAGTGGACAGGGGGGACACTGAAGCTTTCTTT
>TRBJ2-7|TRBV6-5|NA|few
CASSYSMGASSYEQYF
TGTGCCAGCAGTTACTCGATGGGCGCCAGCTCCTACGAGCAGTACTTC
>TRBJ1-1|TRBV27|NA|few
CASSLYGVRVNTEAFF
TGTGCCAGTAGTTTATACGGGGTTAGGGTGAACACTGAAGCTTTCTTT